Following are 27 T cell receptor beta chains from one sample sequenced in a study of OX40 agonist ivuxolimab in advanced cancers. Profiling relied on immunoSEQ multiplex PCR, and the TCRdb table lists in-frame clones only, not all of them. The sample carries about 63,000 clones, 91% recorded once. Sequenced material: CD4+ or CD8+ T cells sorted from blood, taken in a trial of the OX40 agonist ivuxolimab. The origin of the receptors is an adult with an advanced solid tumor such as melanoma, head and neck, liver or kidney cancer.

A single count supports this clone. V gene TRBV11-2 combines with J gene TRBJ2-1; D possibly corresponds to TRBD1 (7 bases). Trimming left V 0 bases short and J 4 bases short, with 16 bases between. This CDR3 spans 17 amino acids. The germline V gene encodes CDR1 SGHAT and CDR2 FQNNGV. The CDR3 coding sequence is TGTGCCAGCAGCTTAGATTCAGGGGGGACGGGATACAATGAGCAGTTCTTC. It specifies CASSLDSGGTGYNEQFF.

The chain employs TRBV13 and TRBJ2-1, with 10 bases aligning to TRBD2. The CDR3 totals 17 residues. Unmatched junction bases numbered 7, after V lost 0 bases and J lost 5 bases. Germline V gives CDR1 PRHDT, CDR2 FYEKMQ (reference sequence). The CDR3 is CASSLGAGLAGDNEQFF. In DNA, the CDR3 is TGTGCCAGCAGCTTAGGAGCGGGCCTAGCGGGAGACAATGAGCAGTTCTTC.

J is TRBJ2-7 and V is TRBV5-1, with a tentative D call TRBD2 (5 bases). The CDR3 spans 15 residues. V shed 0 bases and J shed 1 base, with 11 bases lying between them. CDR1 SGHRS and CDR2 YFSETQ come from the germline V gene. The CDR3 protein is CASSLVVSASYEQYF. CDR3 coding DNA: TGCGCCAGCAGCTTGGTAGTTAGCGCGTCCTACGAGCAGTACTTC.

V usage is TRBV18 and J usage is TRBJ1-4; maybe TRBD1 (6 bases). The CDR3 has 17 residues. The germline gives CDR1 KGHSH, CDR2 LQKENI. V was clipped by 2 bases and J by 2 bases, with 15 bases between them. The CDR3 coding sequence is TGTGCCAGCTCACCAGCGGAATTGGGGGGCACTAATGAAAAACTGTTTTTT. This sequence encodes CASSPAELGGTNEKLFF.

The chain couples TRBV7-9 to TRBJ1-1, with 8 bases aligning to TRBD1. The V gene's germline CDR1 is SEHNR and CDR2 FQNEAQ (reference sequence). The CDR3 runs 12 residues. Losses at the gene ends were 6 bases for V and 8 bases for J; bases not matched to a gene: 5. The DNA for the CDR3 is TGTGCCAGCAGTTCGGACAGGGTAGAAGCTTTCTTT. Amino acids: CASSSDRVEAFF.

The chain links TRBV4-1 to TRBJ1-6; D gene uncertain. CDR3 length equals 19 residues. Germline V lookup: CDR1 MGHRA, CDR2 YSYEKL. V lost 5 bases, J lost 4 bases, and 24 bases lay in between. The CDR3 sequence: CASSYRTGMEGSYNSPLHF. The CDR3 DNA reads as TGCGCCAGCAGCTACCGGACCGGGATGGAAGGGTCATATAATTCACCCCTCCACTTT.

The J gene is TRBJ2-5, the V gene TRBV27; 11 nucleotides match TRBD2. CDR3 size: 15 residues. Germline CDR1 MNHEY, CDR2 SMNVEV (reference sequence). After removal of 5 bases from V and 1 base from J, the junction contained 3 bases not matched to a gene. The CDR3 bases are TGTGCCAGCAGTGGACTAGCGGGCGTCCAAGAGACCCAGTACTTC. It specifies CASSGLAGVQETQYF.

This clone was seen a few times. The gene calls are TRBV19 and TRBJ1-3, with unresolved D. This CDR3 is 13 amino acids long. The V gene's germline CDR1 is LNHDA and CDR2 SQIVND (reference sequence). V lost 9 bases, J lost 0 bases, and 9 bases lay in between. CDR3 DNA sequence: TGTGCCAGCGGCGGGTACTCTGGAAACACCATATATTTT. It specifies CASGGYSGNTIYF.

V gene TRBV7-9 combines with J gene TRBJ2-7, with TRBD1 matching over 9 bases. Per germline, CDR1 SEHNR and CDR2 FQNEAQ (reference sequence). With V trimmed by 5 bases and J by 5 bases, 13 bases remained unmatched. This CDR3 has 16 amino acids. CDR3 region: CASSVSGTGYFHEQYV. The CDR3 coding sequence is TGTGCCAGCAGCGTCTCCGGGACAGGGTATTTCCACGAGCAGTACGTC.

The chain couples TRBV6-6 to TRBJ2-7, with D unresolved. Deletions cut 2 bases from V and 5 bases from J, with 13 bases between. From germline, CDR1 is MNHNY and CDR2 SVGAGI (reference sequence). There are 14 residues in the CDR3. CDR3: CASSYVFLTDEQYF. The CDR3 DNA reads TGTGCCAGCAGTTACGTGTTCCTAACGGACGAGCAGTACTTC.

V gene TRBV4-1 combines with J gene TRBJ1-2, with 8 bases lining up with TRBD1. V trimming: 5 bases; J trimming: 7 bases; junction bases outside the gene matches: 12. This CDR3 is 15 amino acids long. Germline-derived CDR1 and CDR2 are MGHRA and YSYEKL. The CDR3 reads CASSAREQGGSGYTF. As DNA, the CDR3 is TGCGCCAGCAGCGCGAGGGAACAGGGGGGGAGTGGCTACACCTTC.

This clone has just a few counts. This rearrangement joins TRBV19 to TRBJ1-1; D call uncertain. CDR1 and CDR2 from the germline V gene are LNHDA and SQIVND (reference sequence). The CDR3 is 14 amino acids. V was shortened by 5 bases and J by 1 base, with 11 bases between the two germline ends. This CDR3 is CASSLWTGNTEAFF. The CDR3, as DNA: TGTGCCAGTAGTCTCTGGACGGGGAACACTGAAGCTTTCTTT.

V is TRBV5-5 and J is TRBJ1-1, with D hard to call. Deletions cut 2 bases from V and 4 bases from J, with 12 bases between. Germline lookup yields CDR1 SGHKS and CDR2 YYEKEE (reference sequence). The CDR3 length is 14 residues. In DNA, the CDR3 is TGTGCCAGCAGCTTCCAGGTCTGGGGCACTGAAGCTTTCTTT. This encodes CASSFQVWGTEAFF. The full variable domain, rest sourced from reference TRBV5-5 and TRBJ1-1, is DAGVTQSPTHLIKTRGQQVTLRCSPISGHKSVSWYQQVLGQGPQFIFQYYEKEERGRGNFPDRFSARQFPNYSSELNVNALLLGDSALYLCASSFQVWGTEAFFGQGTRLTVV.

The chain combines TRBV10-3 with TRBJ1-1; D call uncertain. Trimming shortened V by 4 bases and J by 3 bases, and 12 bases separated the two germline ends. Looked up from germline, CDR1 is ENHRY and CDR2 is SYGVKD. The CDR3 runs to 14 residues. For the CDR3, the DNA is TGTGCCATCAGTGCGTTCAAGACGGACACTGAAGCTTTCTTT. This codes for CAISAFKTDTEAFF.

As DNA, the CDR3 is TGTGCCAGCAGTTTAGCGGGAGTCGAGCAGTACTTC. It translates to CASSLAGVEQYF. The chain uses TRBV6-5 and TRBJ2-7, with 9 nucleotides matching TRBD2. Germline CDR1 reads MNHEY; CDR2 reads SVGAGI. Trimming took 4 bases from V and 6 from J; bases not matched to a gene: 1. The CDR3 covers 12 residues.

The rearrangement links TRBV4-1 to TRBJ2-7; 8 nucleotides line up with TRBD2. The length of the CDR3 is 15 residues. J gave up 4 bases and V 0 bases, and 5 bases lay outside the gene matches. Germline V gene lookup returns CDR1 MGHRA and CDR2 YSYEKL. CDR3 amino acids: CASSQDPAGVYEQYF. DNA for the CDR3: TGCGCCAGCAGCCAAGATCCAGCGGGGGTATACGAGCAGTACTTC.

This clone was observed a few times. V gene TRBV10-3 combines with J gene TRBJ2-7; TRBD2 is a possible D gene (6 bases). Trimming took 6 bases from V and 5 from J, leaving 20 bases between them. CDR3 length equals 15 residues. The V gene's germline CDR1 is ENHRY and CDR2 SYGVKD. CDR3 coding DNA: TGTGCCATCAGGGACCCAGTGGAGGGAATCCACGAGCAGTACTTC. Its translation: CAIRDPVEGIHEQYF.

The V call is TRBV11-2, the J call TRBJ2-1; D is perhaps TRBD2 (5 bases). The CDR3 spans 11 residues. Germline V CDR1 and CDR2: SGHAT, FQNNGV. V gave up 1 base and J gave up 10 bases, with 5 bases separating them. CDR3 nucleotides: TGTGCCAGCAGCTTAGGAGGGGAGCAGTTCTTC. It yields the protein CASSLGGEQFF.

The chain couples TRBV4-2 to TRBJ2-7; 13 positions match TRBD2. The trim removed 0 bases at V and 3 bases at J, leaving 2 bases unmatched. Per the germline V gene, CDR1 is LGHNA and CDR2 is YNFKEQ. The CDR3 runs to 16 residues. The chain's CDR3 is CASSQEGTSGVYEQYF. CDR3 in DNA: TGTGCCAGCAGCCAAGAAGGGACTAGCGGGGTCTACGAGCAGTACTTC.

V is TRBV27 and J is TRBJ2-7; D remains unclear. The CDR3 is 15 amino acids. V was trimmed by 1 base and J by 0 bases, leaving 10 bases between them. Germline V gene lookup returns CDR1 MNHEY and CDR2 SMNVEV (reference sequence). Here the CDR3 DNA reads TGTGCCAGCAGTTTATATCAAGGAAGCTCCTACGAGCAGTACTTC. It is translated as CASSLYQGSSYEQYF.

The count of this clone is one. This chain joins TRBV13 and TRBJ2-7, with TRBD2 matching 7 bases. This CDR3 comprises 16 residues. Unmatched junction bases numbered 9, after V lost 2 bases and J lost 2 bases. Germline V CDR1 and CDR2: PRHDT, FYEKMQ (reference sequence). The CDR3 coding sequence is TGTGCCAGCAGCTTATCCCAGGCGGGGGATACCTACGAGCAGTACTTC. Amino acid sequence: CASSLSQAGDTYEQYF.

The chain has TRBV27 and TRBJ2-1; TRBD2 matches 7 bases. Unmatched junction bases numbered 6, after V lost 0 bases and J lost 7 bases. In germline, CDR1 is MNHEY, CDR2 SMNVEV (reference sequence). The CDR3 is made up of 15 amino acids. The DNA for the CDR3 is TGTGCCAGCAGTTTATCCGGCGGGAGTGTAAATGAGCAGTTCTTC. It yields the protein CASSLSGGSVNEQFF.

The V and J genes are TRBV27 and TRBJ2-7; maybe TRBD2 (5 bases). The CDR3 sequence is 11 residues long. CDR1 and CDR2 (germline): MNHEY, SMNVEV (reference sequence). V gave up 7 bases and J gave up 6 bases, with 10 bases separating them. In DNA, the CDR3 is TGTGCCAGCATGAGGGCAGGCGAGCAGTACTTC. Translated, it gives CASMRAGEQYF.

The V and J genes are TRBV9 and TRBJ2-3; the match to TRBD2 covers 8 bases. V gave up 6 bases and J gave up 2 bases; unmatched junction bases: 11. The CDR3 is 16 residues long. CDR1 is SGDLS and CDR2 is YYNGEE in the germline V gene. In DNA, the CDR3 is TGTGCCAGCACCCCCGGGGTTAGCGGGACCACAGATACGCAGTATTTT. Its translation: CASTPGVSGTTDTQYF.

The V gene is TRBV2, the J gene TRBJ2-1, with a tentative D call TRBD1 (6 bases). Germline assignment: CDR1 SNHLY and CDR2 FYNNEI. The V and J ends lost 3 bases and 2 bases respectively, with 11 bases between them. This CDR3 has 15 amino acids. CDR3 protein: CASSDPGVTYNEQFF. CDR3 in DNA: TGTGCCAGCAGTGACCCAGGGGTAACCTACAATGAGCAGTTCTTC.

This clone was seen a single time. The V and J genes are TRBV2 and TRBJ1-1; TRBD1 is a possible D gene (5 bases). V lost 4 bases to trimming and J lost 5 bases, with 14 bases between them. Germline V gene sequence: CDR1 SNHLY, CDR2 FYNNEI. CDR3 length: 14 amino acids. The CDR3, as DNA: TGTGCCAGCAGTGTCGGGGGGATGACAACTGAAGCTTTCTTT. This codes for CASSVGGMTTEAFF.

V and J are TRBV9 and TRBJ1-4; 8 bases line up with TRBD1. CDR1 and CDR2 from the germline V gene are SGDLS and YYNGEE. The ends lost 3 bases at V and 5 bases at J; junction bases unmatched: 6. The CDR3 runs 15 residues. CDR3 DNA: TGTGCCAGCAGCGCACCGGGACAGGCCAATGAAAAACTGTTTTTT. As protein: CASSAPGQANEKLFF.